Sequencing of this T cell receptor (beta chain) was carried out in a study of response to subunit inactivated influenza vaccine. V shed 0 bases, J shed 4 bases, and the junction held 8 bases outside the gene matches. From germline, CDR1 is ENHRY and CDR2 SYGVKD. The CDR3 length is 17 residues. Using its own MiXCR run on the RT-PCR reads, TCRdb lists one record per CDR3 protein. In the table there are roughly 500,000 distinct CDR3 sequences, 16% of which are singletons. The sequence was collected from a man between 45 and 75 years old who received an inactivated influenza vaccine. The source material was CD4+ T cells sorted from PBMCs, sampled 23 to 25 months after vaccination. The chain uses TRBV10-3 and TRBJ1-1, with 10 bases fitting TRBD1. CDR3 sequence reads: CAISESTGQGISTEAFF. Here the CDR3 DNA reads TGTGCCATCAGTGAGTCGACGGGACAGGGGATCTCCACTGAAGCTTTCTTT.